This T cell receptor (beta chain) is from a study of blood T cells in healthy people across ages (dated by TCRdb to the mid-2010s). Some background on the complete study: In model experiments, template switching captured about one uniquely barcoded TCR beta cDNA molecule for every two T cells. To track age-related changes in TCR beta repertoire diversity, the study relied on deep sequencing normalized with unique cDNA molecular identifiers. The donors were divided into four age groups: young (average 16 years), middle-aged (under 40), aged (62) and long-lived (around 80). To avoid experimental bias, donors of different ages were distributed randomly across sequencing lanes. Two additional independent replicas of 1 million unique cDNA reads from the same blood draw were analyzed for two donors (one aged 18 to 29 and one aged 80 or older).

The receptor library was made with 5' RACE. Sequencing took place on an Illumina HiSeq 2500. A second PCR of about 7 to 12 cycles was run with a J-beta primer mix and a sample-barcoded 5' primer. A unique molecular identifier was introduced onto each TCR beta cDNA molecule by a template-switch 5' adaptor carrying 12 random nucleotides. Each sample yielded at least 2.5 million CDR3-containing paired-end reads. First-strand cDNA synthesis was performed from all RNA using the Mint cDNA synthesis kit, with priming by a TRBC-specific oligonucleotide. After uracil-DNA glycosylase treatment, a first 18-cycle PCR used universal primers M1SS and BC2_uni_R on all cDNA. In the source study's methods: For normalization, 1 million high-quality reads were randomly selected from each sample, with every read carrying a distinct molecular identifier. Instead of being binned into consensus sequences, reads with shared molecular identifiers were discarded. MiTCR, set to a Q25 quality threshold and the strictest error-elimination algorithm, was used for CDR3 identification, clonotype clustering and error correction. A nonparametric unseen species model using Euler transformation provided a lower-bound estimate of total TCR beta diversity. TCRdb took the public reads, trimmed them with fastp at Q25, ran MiXCR for clone calling and kept in-frame beta chains. Each CDR3 protein appears once, grouped with its most common genes and DNA. It is TCRdb's table, rather than the study itself, that gives the V and J calls and clone size. Recorded for this sample are over 600,000 distinct CDR3 sequences; roughly 50% of them occurred a single time. The ten largest clonotypes hold 20% to 30% of the sample.

Here is what the overall study found, with its caveats: A strong correlation was found between observed TCR beta diversity and the percentage of naive T cells measured by flow cytometry. The long-lived group showed more naive CD4+ T cells, fewer expanded clones and increased TCR diversity than the aged group, suggesting age selection. As age increased, observed TCR beta diversity per million T cells dropped in a roughly linear way, and a significant reduction was already evident by age 40. Since profiling was done on bulk unsorted PBMCs, naive and antigen-experienced compartments could not be conclusively compared. Estimates of total diversity based on one million sequenced T cells were considered lower bounds and underestimates. Because donor CMV infection status was unknown, age-related changes in expanded clonotypes were potentially confounded.

The V and J ends are trimmed by 3 bases and 3 bases, leaving 12 bases between them. According to the germline V gene (reference sequence), CDR1 reads LNHDA and CDR2 reads SQIVND. From its cysteine to its phenylalanine, the CDR3 spans 15 amino acids. Only CDR3 DNA remains: 45 bases, in frame from the first base. This clonotype was observed a single time. It lacks a known antigen. No base quality values were provided; no much bigger clone lies one nucleotide off. The donors were 40 or so Caucasian individuals from Russia, aged roughly 6 to 100 years, who were systemically healthy. Each donor gave 8 to 10 milliliters of peripheral blood, drawn into EDTA-treated Vacutainer tubes. Ficoll-Paque density-gradient centrifugation was used to isolate PBMCs, with at least 6.5 million obtained per sample. Trizol reagent was used to extract total RNA from PBMCs, with at least 5.5 micrograms per sample. For every donor, an aliquot of PBMCs went through flow cytometry to measure the percentages of naive CD45RAhigh/CD27high T cells.

Sample: blood. The clonotype comes from a man aged 40-50 years in good health. The sequence is built from TRBV19 and TRBJ1-5; no D gene call is confident. Read as DNA, the sequence is TGTGCCAGTAGTATGGAAGGACTTGACAATCAGCCCCAGCATTTT. The translation is CASSMEGLDNQPQHF.